A single sample gave rise to the 13 T cell receptor beta chains below, sequenced in a study of CD8 T cells in ankylosing spondylitis. TCRdb re-called the 5' RACE reads through MiXCR, storing one row per CDR3 protein. The table includes 200,000 to 250,000 distinct CDR3 sequences, over 9.5% detected once. Sequenced material: blood, either unsorted or a sorted T cell fraction (not recorded which). All receptors come from a male donor with ankylosing spondylitis or in good health (not recorded which).

The genes are TRBV9 and TRBJ2-1; 9 positions agree with TRBD2. This CDR3 has 17 residues. V lost 0 bases to trimming and J lost 4 bases; unmatched junction nucleotides: 8. CDR1 is SGDLS, CDR2 YYNGEE, per germline. CDR3 nucleotide sequence: TGTGCCAGCAGCGTAGAAGCGGGGGGCGAACTATACAATGAGCAGTTCTTC. Protein: CASSVEAGGELYNEQFF.

This clonotype appeared many times. The CDR3 DNA follows: TGTGCCAGCACAGGCACCTACCAAGAGACCCAGTACTTC. Translated, it gives CASTGTYQETQYF. This chain joins TRBV6-2 or TRBV6-3 and TRBJ2-5; D is ambiguous. The CDR3 totals 13 residues. Germline V lookup: CDR1 MNHEY, CDR2 SVGEGT. V lost 7 bases to trimming and J lost 0 bases, with 9 bases between them.

Ten or more counts support this clonotype. The rearrangement uses TRBV10-3 and TRBJ2-3; a possible D gene is TRBD2 (6 bases). Trimming left V 3 bases short and J 4 bases short, with 11 bases between. The CDR3 is 14 amino acids. The V gene's germline CDR1 is ENHRY and CDR2 SYGVKD. CDR3 in DNA: TGTGCCATCAGTGAAGGGGTAGCGGCAGATACGCAGTATTTT. This encodes CAISEGVAADTQYF.

This clonotype was detected ten times or more. The chain has TRBV12-3 or TRBV12-4 and TRBJ2-1; TRBD2 matches 12 bases. The ends lost 4 bases at V and 0 bases at J; junction bases unmatched: 4. The CDR3 has 17 residues. The CDR3 DNA follows: TGTGCCAGCAGTTGGACTAGCGGGGCCAGCTCCTACAATGAGCAGTTCTTC. Encoded protein: CASSWTSGASSYNEQFF.

The J gene is TRBJ2-5, the V gene TRBV7-3; D possibly uses TRBD1 or TRBD2 (7 bases each). CDR3 length: 15 residues. V lost 5 bases to trimming and J lost 4 bases, with 17 bases between them. Germline V lookup: CDR1 SGHTA, CDR2 FQGTGA. This chain's CDR3 is CASSTQGGPGETQYF. The CDR3 DNA reads TGTGCCAGCAGCACCCAGGGGGGGCCGGGAGAGACCCAGTACTTC.

Comments on this clonotype: The junction does not match germline at one end; this may be a read error. This chain links TRBV28 with TRBJ2-7; no reliable D call. This CDR3 spans 12 amino acids. Germline-derived CDR1 and CDR2 are MDHEN and SYDVKM. The CDR3 is CASSWGSNEHYF. The DNA of the CDR3 is TGTGCCAGCAGTTGGGGTTCCAACGAGCATTACTTC.

This clonotype was seen ten or more times. The rearrangement links TRBV5-1 to TRBJ1-6; 7 nucleotides agree with TRBD1. Trimming cost V 0 bases and J 7 bases; bases outside gene matches: 4. The V gene's germline CDR1 is SGHRS and CDR2 YFSETQ. This CDR3 is built from 15 residues. CDR3 sequence reads: CASSLEGTENSPLHF. For the CDR3, the DNA is TGCGCCAGCAGCTTGGAGGGGACAGAAAATTCACCCCTCCACTTT.

This clonotype was counted at least ten times. J is TRBJ2-2 and V is TRBV11-3, with D perhaps matching TRBD2 (6 bases). Germline V gene sequence: CDR1 SGHNT, CDR2 YENEEA. This CDR3 contains 15 residues. V dropped 5 bases and J dropped 2 bases, with 12 bases sitting between them. CDR3 residues: CASSEAAGNTGELFF. The CDR3 DNA sequence: TGTGCCAGCAGCGAGGCAGCGGGCAACACCGGGGAGCTGTTTTTT.

At least ten counts were recorded for this clonotype. V gene TRBV7-3 combines with J gene TRBJ2-1, with a tentative D call TRBD2 (7 bases). Germline values: CDR1 SGHTA, CDR2 FQGTGA. The CDR3 runs to 17 residues. Trimming removed 2 bases from V and 1 base from J, with 15 bases in between. The CDR3: CASSLVAGAVSYNEQFF. The CDR3 DNA reads TGTGCCAGCAGCTTAGTGGCGGGGGCCGTATCCTACAATGAGCAGTTCTTC.

This chain uses TRBV14 with TRBJ1-1; D gene unclear. The ends were cut back, 4 bases at V and 0 bases at J, with 15 bases in the middle. Germline CDR1 SGHDN, CDR2 FVKESK. This CDR3 has 16 residues. The CDR3 here is CASSLKLGRMNTEAFF. The CDR3, as DNA: TGTGCCAGCAGCCTAAAGCTTGGTAGAATGAACACTGAAGCTTTCTTT.

This clonotype was seen ten or more times. Germline is not matched at one junction end, which may reflect a read error. The CDR3 bases are TGTGCCAGCAGGGAAGGGCAGGCACCCTACGAGCAGTACTTC. Translation gives CASREGQAPYEQYF. The chain is built from TRBV6-1 and TRBJ2-7; D gene unclear. CDR1 is MNHNS and CDR2 is SASEGT in the germline V gene. The CDR3 is made up of 14 amino acids.

V and J are TRBV5-1 and TRBJ2-3; D unresolved. Per germline, CDR1 SGHRS and CDR2 YFSETQ. The CDR3 covers 14 residues. V was clipped by 5 bases and J by 2 bases, with 12 bases between them. This CDR3 is CASSWRAYTDTQYF. In nucleotides, the CDR3 is TGCGCCAGCAGTTGGAGAGCTTACACAGATACGCAGTATTTT. Full variable domain (remainder filled in from reference TRBV5-1 and TRBJ2-3): KAGVTQTPRYLIKTRGQQVTLSCSPISGHRSVSWYQQTPGQGLQFLFEYFSETQRNKGNFPGRFSGRQFSNSRSEMNVSTLELGDSALYLCASSWRAYTDTQYFGPGTRLTVL.

In this sample, this clonotype turned up many times. The gene calls are TRBV5-8 and TRBJ1-1, with D maybe TRBD1 (5 bases). Germline values: CDR1 SGHTS, CDR2 YDEGEE. Trimming cost V 0 bases and J 3 bases, with 15 bases left between them. There are 16 residues in the CDR3. Here the CDR3 DNA reads TGTGCCAGCAGCTTGGGATTCGGGGGTAGGGACACTGAAGCTTTCTTT. The encoded protein is CASSLGFGGRDTEAFF.